This TCR beta chain was obtained from a study of blood T cell repertoires in COVID-19. The CDR3 loop spans 15 amino acids. V was clipped by 0 bases and J by 3 bases, with 12 bases between them. The germline CDR1 and CDR2 sequences are MGHRA and YSYEKL. The assay was immunoSEQ multiplex PCR, and TCRdb's table has in-frame clones only and misses some. The data show around 70,000 clones, with roughly 80% seen just once and about 24% held by the top ten. Sequencing input: peripheral blood. The sequence was obtained from a human donor in a cohort sampled during active COVID-19. The chain has TRBV4-1 and TRBJ2-7; no clear D. CDR3 sequence (DNA): TGCGCCAGCAGCCAAGATGACCTAGTGGGCTACGAGCAGTACTTC. Translating gives CASSQDDLVGYEQYF.